In its sample, the clone carrying this TCR beta chain was seen a few times. These data are taken from a study of OX40 agonist ivuxolimab in advanced cancers. Looked up from germline, CDR1 is SGDLS and CDR2 is YYNGEE. V was pared by 3 bases and J by 8 bases, with 5 bases of the junction left unmatched. The CDR3 sequence is 15 residues long. Measured with immunoSEQ multiplex PCR; TCRdb has only the in-frame clones, and not every one. The sample holds around 67,000 clones, 80% seen once. The sequences come from CD4+ or CD8+ T cells sorted from blood, collected in a trial of the OX40 agonist ivuxolimab. The clonotype comes from an adult with an advanced solid tumor such as melanoma, head and neck, liver or kidney cancer. The J gene is TRBJ2-2, the V gene TRBV9; 12 positions match TRBD2. The CDR3 nucleotides read TGTGCCAGCAGCGCTAGACTAGCGGGGGTTGGGGAGCTGTTTTTT. Translating it yields CASSARLAGVGELFF.